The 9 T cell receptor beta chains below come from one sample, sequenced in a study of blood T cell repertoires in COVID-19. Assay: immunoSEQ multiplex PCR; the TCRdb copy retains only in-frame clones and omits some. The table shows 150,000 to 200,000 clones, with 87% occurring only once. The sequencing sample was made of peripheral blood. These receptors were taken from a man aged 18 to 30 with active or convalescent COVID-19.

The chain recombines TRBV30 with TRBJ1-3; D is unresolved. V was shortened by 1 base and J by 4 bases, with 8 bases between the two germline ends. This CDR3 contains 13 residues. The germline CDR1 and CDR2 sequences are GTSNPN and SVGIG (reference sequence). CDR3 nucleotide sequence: TGTGCCTGGAGTGGGGCGTTGGGAAACACCATATATTTT. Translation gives CAWSGALGNTIYF.

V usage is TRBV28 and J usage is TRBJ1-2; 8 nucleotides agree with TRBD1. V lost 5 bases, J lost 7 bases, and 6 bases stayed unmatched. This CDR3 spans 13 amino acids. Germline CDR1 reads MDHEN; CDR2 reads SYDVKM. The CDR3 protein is CASSPGQGSGYTF. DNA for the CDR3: TGTGCCAGCAGTCCTGGACAGGGCTCTGGCTACACCTTC.

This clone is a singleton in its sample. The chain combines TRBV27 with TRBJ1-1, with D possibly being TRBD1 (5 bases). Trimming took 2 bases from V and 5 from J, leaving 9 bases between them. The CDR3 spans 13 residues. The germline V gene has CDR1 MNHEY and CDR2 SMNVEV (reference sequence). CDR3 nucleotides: TGTGCCAGCAGTTTACGCAGGGTTACTGAAGCTTTCTTT. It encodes CASSLRRVTEAFF.

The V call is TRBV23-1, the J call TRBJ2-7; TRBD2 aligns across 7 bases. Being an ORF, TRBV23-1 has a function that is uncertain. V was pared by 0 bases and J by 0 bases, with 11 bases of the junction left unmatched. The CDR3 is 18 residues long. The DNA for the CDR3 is TGCGCCAGCAGTCAATCGTTTTGTTCAGCGGGGAGCTCCTACGAGCAGTACGTC. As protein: CASSQSFCSAGSSYEQYV.

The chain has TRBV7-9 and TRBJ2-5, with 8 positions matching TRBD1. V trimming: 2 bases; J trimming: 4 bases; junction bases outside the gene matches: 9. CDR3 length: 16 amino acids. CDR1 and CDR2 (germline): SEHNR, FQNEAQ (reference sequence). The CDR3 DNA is TGTGCCAGCAGCTTAAGGCAGGGGGCCGGTGGAGAGACCCAGTACTTC. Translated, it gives CASSLRQGAGGETQYF.

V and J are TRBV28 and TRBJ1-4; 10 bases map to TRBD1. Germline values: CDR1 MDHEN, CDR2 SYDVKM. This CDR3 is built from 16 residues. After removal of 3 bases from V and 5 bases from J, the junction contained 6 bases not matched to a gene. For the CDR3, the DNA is TGTGCCAGCAGTTTGTCTAGACAGGGGGCAAATGAAAAACTGTTTTTT. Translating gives CASSLSRQGANEKLFF. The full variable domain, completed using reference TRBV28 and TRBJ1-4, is DVKVTQSSRYLVKRTGEKVFLECVQDMDHENMFWYRQDPGLGLRLIYFSYDVKMKEKGDIPEGYSVSREKKERFSLILESASTNQTSMYLCASSLSRQGANEKLFFGSGTQLSVL.

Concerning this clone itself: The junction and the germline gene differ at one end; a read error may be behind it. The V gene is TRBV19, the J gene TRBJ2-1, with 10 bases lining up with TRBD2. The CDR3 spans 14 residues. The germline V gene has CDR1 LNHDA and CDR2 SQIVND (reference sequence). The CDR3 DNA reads TGTGCCAGCAGTAGCGGGAGGACCTACAATGAGCAGTTCTTC. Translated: CASSSGRTYNEQFF.

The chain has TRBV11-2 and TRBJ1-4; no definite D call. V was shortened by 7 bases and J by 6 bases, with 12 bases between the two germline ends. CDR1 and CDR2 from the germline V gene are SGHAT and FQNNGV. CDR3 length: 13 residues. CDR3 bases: TGTGCCAGCACCTCCCGTGGAGATGAAAAACTGTTTTTT. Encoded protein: CASTSRGDEKLFF.

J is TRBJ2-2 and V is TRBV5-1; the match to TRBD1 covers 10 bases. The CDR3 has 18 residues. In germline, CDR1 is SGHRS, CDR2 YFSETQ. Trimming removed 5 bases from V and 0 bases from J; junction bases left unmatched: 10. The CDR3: CASRVVFGQGANTGELFF. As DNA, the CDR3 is TGCGCCAGCAGAGTGGTGTTTGGACAGGGGGCGAACACCGGGGAGCTGTTTTTT.